What follows is one TCR beta chain and its context. This specimen belongs to a study of blood T cell repertoires in COVID-19. Per germline, CDR1 MGHRA and CDR2 YSYEKL. V shed 1 base, J shed 5 bases, and the junction held 8 bases outside the gene matches. The CDR3 runs 15 residues. The protocol was immunoSEQ multiplex PCR, while the TCRdb copy is restricted to in-frame clones and leaves out a portion. The sample gives 200,000 to 250,000 clones, nearly 90% of which show up once; 3% is in the top ten. The sequence was obtained from a man aged 18 to 30 with active or convalescent COVID-19. The J gene is TRBJ2-7, the V gene TRBV4-1; the match to TRBD1 covers 7 bases. Source material: peripheral blood. CDR3 protein: CASSQVTAGGDEQYF. The CDR3 coding sequence is TGCGCCAGCAGCCAAGTGACGGCAGGGGGTGACGAGCAGTACTTC.